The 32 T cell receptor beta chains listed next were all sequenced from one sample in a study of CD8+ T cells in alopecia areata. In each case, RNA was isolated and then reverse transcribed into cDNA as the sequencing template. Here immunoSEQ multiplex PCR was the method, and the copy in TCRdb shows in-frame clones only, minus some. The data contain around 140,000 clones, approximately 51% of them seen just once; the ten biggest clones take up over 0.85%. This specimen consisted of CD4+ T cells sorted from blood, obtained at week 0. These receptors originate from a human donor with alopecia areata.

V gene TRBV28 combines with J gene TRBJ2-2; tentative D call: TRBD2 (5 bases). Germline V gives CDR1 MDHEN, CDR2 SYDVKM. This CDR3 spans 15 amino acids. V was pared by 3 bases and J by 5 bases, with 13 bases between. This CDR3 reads CASSFSGGGTGELFF. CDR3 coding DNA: TGTGCCAGCAGTTTTTCAGGAGGTGGAACCGGGGAGCTGTTTTTT.

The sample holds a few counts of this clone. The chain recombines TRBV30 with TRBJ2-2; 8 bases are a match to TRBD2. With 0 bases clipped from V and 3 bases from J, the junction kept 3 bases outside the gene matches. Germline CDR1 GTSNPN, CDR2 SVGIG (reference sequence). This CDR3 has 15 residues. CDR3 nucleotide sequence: TGTGCCTGGAGTGTACTCGGGAGGGACACCGGGGAGCTGTTTTTT. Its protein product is CAWSVLGRDTGELFF.

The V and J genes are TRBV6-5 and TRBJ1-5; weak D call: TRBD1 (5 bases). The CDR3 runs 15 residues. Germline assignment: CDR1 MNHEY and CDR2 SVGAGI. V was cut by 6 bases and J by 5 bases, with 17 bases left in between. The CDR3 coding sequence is TGTGCCAGCAGATCGGGGTGGGGGGACCATCAGCCCCAGCATTTT. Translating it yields CASRSGWGDHQPQHF.

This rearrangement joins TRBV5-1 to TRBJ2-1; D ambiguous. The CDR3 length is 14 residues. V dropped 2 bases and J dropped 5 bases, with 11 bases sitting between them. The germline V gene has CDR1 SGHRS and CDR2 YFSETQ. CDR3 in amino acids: CASSLRAENNEQFF. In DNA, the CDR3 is TGCGCCAGCAGCTTAAGGGCGGAGAACAATGAGCAGTTCTTC.

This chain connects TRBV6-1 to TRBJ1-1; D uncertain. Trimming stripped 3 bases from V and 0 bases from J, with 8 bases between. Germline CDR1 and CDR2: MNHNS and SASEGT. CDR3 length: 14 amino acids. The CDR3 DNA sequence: TGTGCCAGCAGTGAGGCAGGAATGAACACTGAAGCTTTCTTT. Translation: CASSEAGMNTEAFF.

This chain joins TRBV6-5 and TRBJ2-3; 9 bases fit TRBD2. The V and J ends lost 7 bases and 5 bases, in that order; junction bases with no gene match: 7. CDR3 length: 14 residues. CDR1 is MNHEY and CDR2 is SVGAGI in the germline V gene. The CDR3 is CASTPSGNLDTQYF. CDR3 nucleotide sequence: TGTGCCAGCACCCCTAGCGGGAACCTAGATACGCAGTATTTT.

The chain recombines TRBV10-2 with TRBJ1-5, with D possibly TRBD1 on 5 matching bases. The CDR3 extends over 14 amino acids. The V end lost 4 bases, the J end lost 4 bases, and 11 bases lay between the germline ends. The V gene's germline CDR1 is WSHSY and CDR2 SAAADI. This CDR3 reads CASSAAGRNQPQHF. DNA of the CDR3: TGCGCCAGCAGTGCCGCAGGGAGGAATCAGCCCCAGCATTTT.

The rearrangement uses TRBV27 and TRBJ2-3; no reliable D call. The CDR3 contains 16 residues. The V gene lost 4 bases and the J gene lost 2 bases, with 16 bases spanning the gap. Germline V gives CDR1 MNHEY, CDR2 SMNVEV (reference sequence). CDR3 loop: CASSSLSSGFTDTQYF. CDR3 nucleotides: TGTGCCAGCAGTTCCCTGAGCTCGGGTTTCACAGATACGCAGTATTTT.

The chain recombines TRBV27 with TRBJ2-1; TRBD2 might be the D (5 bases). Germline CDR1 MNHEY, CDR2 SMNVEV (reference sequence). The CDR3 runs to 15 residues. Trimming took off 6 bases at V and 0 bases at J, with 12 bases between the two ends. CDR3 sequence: CASRPLSGSYNEQFF. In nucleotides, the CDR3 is TGTGCCAGCAGACCTTTGAGCGGCTCCTACAATGAGCAGTTCTTC.

The CDR3 DNA reads as TGCAGCTCCCACAGGGAACGCACTGAAGCTTTCTTT. Protein product: CSSHRERTEAFF. The chain carries TRBV29-1 and TRBJ1-1; D possibly corresponds to TRBD1 (6 bases). The V gene lost 8 bases and the J gene lost 4 bases, with 14 bases spanning the gap. Germline CDR1 is SQVTM and CDR2 is ANQGSEA. The CDR3 is 12 amino acids.

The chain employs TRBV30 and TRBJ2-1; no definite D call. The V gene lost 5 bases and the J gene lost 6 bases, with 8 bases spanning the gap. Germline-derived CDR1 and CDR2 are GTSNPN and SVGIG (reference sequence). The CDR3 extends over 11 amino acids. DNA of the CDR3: TGTGCCTGGGAACAGAGCAATGAGCAGTTCTTC. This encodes CAWEQSNEQFF.

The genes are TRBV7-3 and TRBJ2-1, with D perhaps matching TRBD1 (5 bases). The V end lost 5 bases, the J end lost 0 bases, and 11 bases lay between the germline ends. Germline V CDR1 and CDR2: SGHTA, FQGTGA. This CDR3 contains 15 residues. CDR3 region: CASSIDSSSYNEQFF. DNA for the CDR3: TGTGCCAGCAGCATTGACAGCAGCTCCTACAATGAGCAGTTCTTC.

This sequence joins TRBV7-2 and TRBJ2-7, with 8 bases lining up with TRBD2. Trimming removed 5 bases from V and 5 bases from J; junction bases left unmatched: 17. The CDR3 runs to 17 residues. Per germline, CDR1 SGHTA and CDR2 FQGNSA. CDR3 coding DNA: TGTGCCAGCAGCCCACGGGCTAGCGGGTGGGGCCCGGACGAGCAGTACTTC. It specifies CASSPRASGWGPDEQYF.

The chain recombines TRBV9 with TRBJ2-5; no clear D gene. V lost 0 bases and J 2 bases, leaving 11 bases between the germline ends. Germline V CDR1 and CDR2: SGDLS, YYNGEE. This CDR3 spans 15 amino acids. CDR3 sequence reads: CASSVALFEQETQYF. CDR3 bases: TGTGCCAGCAGCGTAGCCCTTTTCGAACAAGAGACCCAGTACTTC.

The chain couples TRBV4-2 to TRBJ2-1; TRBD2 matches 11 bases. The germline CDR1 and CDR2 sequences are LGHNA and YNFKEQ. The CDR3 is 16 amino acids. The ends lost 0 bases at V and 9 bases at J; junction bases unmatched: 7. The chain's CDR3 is CASSQDQGTSGSEQFF. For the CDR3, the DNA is TGTGCCAGCAGCCAAGATCAGGGGACTAGCGGTAGTGAGCAGTTCTTC.

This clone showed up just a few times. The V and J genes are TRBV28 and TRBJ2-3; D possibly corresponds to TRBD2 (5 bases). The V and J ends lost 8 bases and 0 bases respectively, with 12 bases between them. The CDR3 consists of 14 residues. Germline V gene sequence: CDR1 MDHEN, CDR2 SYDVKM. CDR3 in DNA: TGTGCCAGCGACGGGGTTATGAGCACAGATACGCAGTATTTT. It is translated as CASDGVMSTDTQYF.

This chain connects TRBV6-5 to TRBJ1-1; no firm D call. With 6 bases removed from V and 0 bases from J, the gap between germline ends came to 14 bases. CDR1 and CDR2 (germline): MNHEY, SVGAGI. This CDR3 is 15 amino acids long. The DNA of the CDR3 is TGTGCCAGCAGCACATTGCAGACCATGAACACTGAAGCTTTCTTT. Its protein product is CASSTLQTMNTEAFF.

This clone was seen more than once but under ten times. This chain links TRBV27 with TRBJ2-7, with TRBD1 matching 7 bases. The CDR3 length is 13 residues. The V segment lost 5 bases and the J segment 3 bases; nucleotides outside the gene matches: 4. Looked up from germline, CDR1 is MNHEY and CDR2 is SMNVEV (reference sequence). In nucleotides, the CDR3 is TGTGCCAGCAGTCCAAGACAGGGCTACGAGCAGTACTTC. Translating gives CASSPRQGYEQYF.

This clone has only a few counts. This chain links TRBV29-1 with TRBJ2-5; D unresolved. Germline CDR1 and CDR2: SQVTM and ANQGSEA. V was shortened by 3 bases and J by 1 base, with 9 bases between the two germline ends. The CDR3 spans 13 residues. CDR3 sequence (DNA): TGCAGCGTTGAGATCCCGGGCCAAGAGACCCAGTACTTC. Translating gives CSVEIPGQETQYF.

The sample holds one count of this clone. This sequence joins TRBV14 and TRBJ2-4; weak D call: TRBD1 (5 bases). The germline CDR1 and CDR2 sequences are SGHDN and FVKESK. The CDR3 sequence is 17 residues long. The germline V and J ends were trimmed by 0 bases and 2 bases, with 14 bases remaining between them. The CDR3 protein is CASSQEGVAYPKNIQYF. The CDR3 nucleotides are TGTGCCAGCAGCCAAGAAGGGGTAGCATATCCCAAAAACATTCAGTACTTC.

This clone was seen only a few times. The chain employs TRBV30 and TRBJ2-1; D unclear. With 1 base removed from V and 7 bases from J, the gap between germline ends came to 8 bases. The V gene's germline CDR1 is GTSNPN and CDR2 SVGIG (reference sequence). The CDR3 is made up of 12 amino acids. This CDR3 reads CAWSAGLNEQFF. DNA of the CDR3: TGTGCCTGGAGTGCTGGGTTAAATGAGCAGTTCTTC.

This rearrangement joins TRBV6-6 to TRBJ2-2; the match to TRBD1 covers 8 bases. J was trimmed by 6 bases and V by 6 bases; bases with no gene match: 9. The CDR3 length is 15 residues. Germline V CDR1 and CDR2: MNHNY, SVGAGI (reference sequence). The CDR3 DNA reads TGTGCCAGCAGGTCCCCGGACAGGGAATCCGGGGAGCTGTTTTTT. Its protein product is CASRSPDRESGELFF.

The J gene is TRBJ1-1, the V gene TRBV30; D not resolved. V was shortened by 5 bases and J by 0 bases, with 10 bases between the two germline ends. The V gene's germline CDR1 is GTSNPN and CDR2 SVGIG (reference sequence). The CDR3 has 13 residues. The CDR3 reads CAWGGRLNTEAFF. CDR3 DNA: TGTGCCTGGGGAGGGCGGCTGAACACTGAAGCTTTCTTT. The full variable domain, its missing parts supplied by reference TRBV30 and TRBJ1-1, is SQTIHQWPATLVQPVGSPLSLECTVEGTSNPNLYWYRQAAGRGLQLLFYSVGIGQISSEVPQNLSASRPQDRQFILSSKKLLLSDSGFYLCAWGGRLNTEAFFGQGTRLTVV.

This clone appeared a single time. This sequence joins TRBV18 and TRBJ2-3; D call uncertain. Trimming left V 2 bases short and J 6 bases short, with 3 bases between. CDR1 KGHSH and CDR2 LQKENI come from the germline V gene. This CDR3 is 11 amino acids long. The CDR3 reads CASSPDDTQYF. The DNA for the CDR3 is TGTGCCAGCTCACCAGACGATACGCAGTATTTT.

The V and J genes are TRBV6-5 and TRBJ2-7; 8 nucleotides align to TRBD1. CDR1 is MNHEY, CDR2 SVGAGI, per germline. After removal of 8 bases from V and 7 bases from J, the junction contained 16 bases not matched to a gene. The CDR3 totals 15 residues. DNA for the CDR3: TGTGCCAGCCAGACAGGGGCCAAGATTTTGGAGGAGCAGTACTTC. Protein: CASQTGAKILEEQYF.

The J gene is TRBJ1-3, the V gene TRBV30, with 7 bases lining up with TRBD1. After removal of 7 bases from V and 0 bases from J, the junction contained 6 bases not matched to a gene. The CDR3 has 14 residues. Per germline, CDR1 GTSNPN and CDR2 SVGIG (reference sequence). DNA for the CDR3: TGTGCCTCCGGCAGGGGGGGCTCTGGAAACACCATATATTTT. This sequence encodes CASGRGGSGNTIYF.

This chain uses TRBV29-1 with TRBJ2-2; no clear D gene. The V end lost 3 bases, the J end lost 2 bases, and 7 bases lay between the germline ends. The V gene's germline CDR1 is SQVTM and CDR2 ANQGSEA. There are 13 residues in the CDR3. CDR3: CSVEPHNTGELFF. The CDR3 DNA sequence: TGCAGCGTTGAGCCTCATAACACCGGGGAGCTGTTTTTT.

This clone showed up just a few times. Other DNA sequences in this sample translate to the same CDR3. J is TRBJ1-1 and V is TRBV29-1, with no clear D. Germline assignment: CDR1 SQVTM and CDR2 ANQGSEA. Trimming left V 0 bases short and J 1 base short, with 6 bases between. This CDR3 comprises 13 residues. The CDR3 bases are TGCAGCGTTGAAGATCGGTGGAACACTGAAGCTTTCTTT. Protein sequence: CSVEDRWNTEAFF.

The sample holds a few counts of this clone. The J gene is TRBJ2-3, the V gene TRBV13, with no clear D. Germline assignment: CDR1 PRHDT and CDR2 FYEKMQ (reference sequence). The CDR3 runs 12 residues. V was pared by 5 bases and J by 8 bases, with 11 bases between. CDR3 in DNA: TGTGCCAGCAGCGTTCAGAGGAGTACGCAGTATTTT. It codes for CASSVQRSTQYF.

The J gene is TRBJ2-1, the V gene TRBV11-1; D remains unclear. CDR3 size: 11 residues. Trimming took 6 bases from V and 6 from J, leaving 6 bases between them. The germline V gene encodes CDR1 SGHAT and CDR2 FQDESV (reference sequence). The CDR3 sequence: CASSSLNEQFF. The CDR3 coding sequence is TGTGCCAGCAGTTCACTCAATGAGCAGTTCTTC.

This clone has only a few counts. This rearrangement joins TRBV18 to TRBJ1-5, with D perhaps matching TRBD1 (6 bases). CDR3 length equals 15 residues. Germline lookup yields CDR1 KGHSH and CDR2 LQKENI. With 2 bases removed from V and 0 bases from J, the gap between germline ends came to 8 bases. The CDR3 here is CASSPSGDSNQPQHF. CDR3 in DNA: TGTGCCAGCTCACCATCAGGGGATAGCAATCAGCCCCAGCATTTT.

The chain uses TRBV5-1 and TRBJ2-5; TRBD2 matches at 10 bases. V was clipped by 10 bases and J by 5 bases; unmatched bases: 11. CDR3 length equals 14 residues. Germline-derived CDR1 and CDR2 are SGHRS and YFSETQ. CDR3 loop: CASKGLAGVETQYF. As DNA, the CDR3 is TGCGCCTCCAAGGGGCTAGCGGGAGTGGAGACCCAGTACTTC.